Sequencing of this T cell receptor (beta chain) was carried out in a study of tissue T cells after allogeneic stem cell transplantation. The time point is: mouse harvest day 14 after allogeneic transplant. The graft held 10^6 splenic CD5+ T cells and 10^7 T-cell-depleted bone marrow cells. This mouse GVHD model was MHC-mismatched B6 to BALB/c, profiled day 7 or 14. Notes on this clone: The gene names here belong to mouse. The read ends 1 residue before the CDR3 terminus; that terminus is restored from the germline J gene.

TCRdb keeps only in-frame clones here, not all; method: immunoSEQ multiplex PCR. The sample has around 1,700 clones; approximately 51% are singletons. The germline CDR1 and CDR2 sequences are SGHND and FRSKSL. V was trimmed by 6 bases and J by 5 bases, leaving 10 bases between them. The CDR3 spans 13 residues. The source of this sequence is a female BALB/c mouse given C57BL/6 T cells with graft-versus-host disease after an allogeneic hematopoietic cell transplant. Sequenced: gut tissue. The rearrangement links TRBV15 to TRBJ1-4; D remains ambiguous. CDR3 bases read: TGTGCCAGCAGACCAGACACTAACGAAAGATTATTT. Protein: CASRPDTNERLF. The whole CDR3 is CASRPDTNERLFF.